Listed here are 3 T cell receptor beta chains from one sample, sequenced in a study of cytomegalovirus exposure and HLA in healthy donors (dated by TCRdb to between 2016 and 2019). Receptor libraries were prepared by the immunoSEQ multiplex PCR assay. The multiplex PCR relied on a mix of 60 forward primers for TCR Vbeta segments and 13 reverse primers for TCR Jbeta segments. TCRdb took over this immuneACCESS table, retaining in-frame rearrangements with V and J assigned. Such tables are incomplete; in checked studies, under half of the missing clones stem from an unresolved V gene, and the remainder is unexplained. The sample has some 90,000 clones on record, approximately 80% of them singletons. The top ten clones comprise under 7% of the sample. Sequencing used PBMCs. The origin of the receptors is a man aged 30 to 45 in good health and CMV-seropositive.

The chain uses TRBV7-2 and TRBJ1-5; D gene unclear. CDR3 length equals 15 residues. V lost 4 bases to trimming and J lost 0 bases, with 10 bases between them. CDR1 is SGHTA, CDR2 FQGNSA, per germline. CDR3 region: CASSSYSGSNQPQHF. The CDR3 DNA reads TGTGCCAGCAGCTCTTACTCCGGTAGCAATCAGCCCCAGCATTTT.

The chain uses TRBV28 and TRBJ2-5; D is undetermined. The CDR3 has 13 amino acids. Germline loops: CDR1 MDHEN, CDR2 SYDVKM. The ends were cut back, 3 bases at V and 5 bases at J, with 10 bases in the middle. The CDR3 spells CASSFDSLETQYF. The CDR3 DNA follows: TGTGCCAGCAGTTTCGACTCCTTGGAGACCCAGTACTTC.

Only a few counts were recorded for this clone. V usage is TRBV5-1 and J usage is TRBJ1-4, with TRBD1 identical over 7 bases. This CDR3 is 14 amino acids long. Looked up from germline, CDR1 is SGHRS and CDR2 is YFSETQ. Losses at the gene ends were 4 bases for V and 8 bases for J; bases not matched to a gene: 8. This CDR3 reads CASSLTGFSEKLFF. In DNA, the CDR3 is TGCGCCAGCAGCCTGACAGGGTTCTCCGAAAAACTGTTTTTT. The variable domain in full, completed from reference TRBV5-1 and TRBJ1-4, reads KAGVTQTPRYLIKTRGQQVTLSCSPISGHRSVSWYQQTPGQGLQFLFEYFSETQRNKGNFPGRFSGRQFSNSRSEMNVSTLELGDSALYLCASSLTGFSEKLFFGSGTQLSVL.